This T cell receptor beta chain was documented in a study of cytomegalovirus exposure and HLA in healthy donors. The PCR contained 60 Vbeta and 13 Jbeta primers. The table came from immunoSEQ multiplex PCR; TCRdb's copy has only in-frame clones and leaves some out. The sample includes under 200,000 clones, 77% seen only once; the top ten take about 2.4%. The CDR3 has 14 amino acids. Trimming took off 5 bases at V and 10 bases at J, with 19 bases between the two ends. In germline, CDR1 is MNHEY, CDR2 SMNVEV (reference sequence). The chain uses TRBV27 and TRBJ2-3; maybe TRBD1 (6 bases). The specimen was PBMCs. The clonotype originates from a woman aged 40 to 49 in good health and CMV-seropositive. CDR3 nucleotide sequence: TGTGCCAGCAGTCCCCCCGCCAGGGGCAGATCGCAGTATTTT. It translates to CASSPPARGRSQYF.